These 8 T cell receptor beta chains came from one sample sequenced in a study of beta chain features in type 1 diabetes. Investigators reverse transcribed all isolated RNA, so they sequenced expressed TCRB transcripts. TCRdb's copy holds only in-frame clones and misses some; the assay was immunoSEQ multiplex PCR. The data show 130,000 to 150,000 clones, less than 9% seen once. What was sequenced was central memory CD4+ T cells from blood. Every receptor here comes from a woman between 25 and 40 years old in good health.

The chain is built from TRBV6-6 and TRBJ1-1; 9 positions match TRBD1. The germline V gene has CDR1 MNHNY and CDR2 SVGAGI (reference sequence). The CDR3 is 15 residues long. The V gene end was trimmed by 6 bases and the J gene end by 4 bases; junction bases not matched to a gene: 9. CDR3 sequence reads: CASSDGQGMGTEAFF. CDR3 in DNA: TGTGCCAGCAGCGACGGACAGGGGATGGGCACTGAAGCTTTCTTT.

The table lists this clone with a few counts. The chain joins TRBV18 to TRBJ2-3; no clear D. CDR1 KGHSH and CDR2 LQKENI come from the germline V gene. CDR3 length: 14 amino acids. The ends were cut back, 4 bases at V and 0 bases at J, with 8 bases in the middle. The CDR3 nucleotides read TGTGCCAGCTCACTAACTTCTAGCACAGATACGCAGTATTTT. Protein: CASSLTSSTDTQYF. Full variable domain (outside the CDR3, taken from reference TRBV18 and TRBJ2-3): NAGVMQNPRHLVRRRGQEARLRCSPMKGHSHVYWYRQLPEEGLKFMVYLQKENIIDESGMPKERFSAEFPKEGPSILRIQQVVRGDSAAYFCASSLTSSTDTQYFGPGTRLTVL.

J is TRBJ2-3 and V is TRBV5-5; D gene ambiguous. The CDR3 is 17 residues long. CDR1 SGHKS and CDR2 YYEKEE come from the germline V gene (reference sequence). Trimming took off 2 bases at V and 0 bases at J, with 16 bases between the two ends. For the CDR3, the DNA is TGTGCCAGCAGCTTCTCGGTCGGGTCGACTAGCACAGATACGCAGTATTTT. Its translation: CASSFSVGSTSTDTQYF.

This clone was counted between two and nine times. V gene TRBV6-6 combines with J gene TRBJ1-1; D is undetermined. CDR1 MNHNY and CDR2 SVGAGI come from the germline V gene (reference sequence). Between the trimmed V and J ends, which lost 7 bases and 10 bases, there was a span of 16 bases. The CDR3 is made up of 12 amino acids. CDR3 in DNA: TGTGCCAGCAACGAGCCCGAAGAGGCAGCTTTCTTT. The encoded protein is CASNEPEEAAFF.

This clone was counted once. The genes are TRBV5-1 and TRBJ1-3; 11 nucleotides align to TRBD1. The CDR3 has 17 residues. V lost 0 bases and J lost 8; bases outside the gene matches: 10. Germline CDR1 SGHRS, CDR2 YFSETQ. The CDR3 sequence is CASSLGAGTGGRDTIYF. The CDR3 coding sequence is TGCGCCAGCAGCTTGGGAGCCGGGACAGGGGGTCGGGACACCATATATTTT.

This clone appeared a few times. Mismatch with germline at one junction end may stem from a read error. The genes are TRBV7-2 and TRBJ2-5; 10 bases line up with TRBD2. Per the germline V gene, CDR1 is SGHTA and CDR2 is FQGNSA. The CDR3 contains 16 residues. CDR3 region: CASSVAGLANQETQYF. CDR3 in DNA: TGTGCCAGCAGCGTAGCGGGACTAGCGAACCAAGAGACCCAGTACTTC.

This clone showed up just a few times. The chain couples TRBV5-1 to TRBJ2-7, with 8 bases matching TRBD1. The CDR3 totals 14 residues. V gave up 4 bases and J gave up 2 bases; unmatched junction bases: 5. Germline CDR1 SGHRS, CDR2 YFSETQ. CDR3 region: CASSGQGSPYEQYF. CDR3 bases: TGCGCCAGCAGCGGACAGGGATCTCCCTACGAGCAGTACTTC.

The sample holds a few counts of this clone. The rearrangement uses TRBV4-2 and TRBJ2-1; 9 nucleotides align to TRBD2. Germline V lookup: CDR1 LGHNA, CDR2 YNFKEQ. This CDR3 has 16 residues. V gave up 0 bases and J gave up 8 bases; unmatched junction bases: 8. DNA of the CDR3: TGTGCCAGCAGCCAAGATTCTAGCGGGACGGGAGATGAGCAGTTCTTC. Protein: CASSQDSSGTGDEQFF.